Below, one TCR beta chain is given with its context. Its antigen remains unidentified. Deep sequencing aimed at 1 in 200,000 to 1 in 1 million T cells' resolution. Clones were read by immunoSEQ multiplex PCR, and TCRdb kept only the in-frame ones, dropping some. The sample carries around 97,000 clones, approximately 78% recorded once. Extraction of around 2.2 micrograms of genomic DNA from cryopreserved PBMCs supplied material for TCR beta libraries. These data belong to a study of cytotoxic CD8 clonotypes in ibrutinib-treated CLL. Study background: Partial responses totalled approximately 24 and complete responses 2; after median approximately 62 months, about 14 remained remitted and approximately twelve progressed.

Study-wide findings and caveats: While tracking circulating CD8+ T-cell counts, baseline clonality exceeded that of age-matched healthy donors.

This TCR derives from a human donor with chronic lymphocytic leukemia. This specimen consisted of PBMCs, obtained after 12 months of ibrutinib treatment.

For the CDR3, the DNA is TGTGCCAGCTCACTCGGGACTTCCGCCTACGAGCAGTACTTC. It encodes CASSLGTSAYEQYF. This chain uses TRBV18 with TRBJ2-7; tentative D call: TRBD2 (6 bases). Trimming shortened V by 4 bases and J by 2 bases, and 12 bases separated the two germline ends. CDR1 and CDR2 from the germline V gene are KGHSH and LQKENI. There are 14 residues in the CDR3. Variable domain in full (rest from reference TRBV18 and TRBJ2-7): NAGVMQNPRHLVRRRGQEARLRCSPMKGHSHVYWYRQLPEEGLKFMVYLQKENIIDESGMPKERFSAEFPKEGPSILRIQQVVRGDSAAYFCASSLGTSAYEQYFGPGTRLTVT.